This T cell receptor beta chain is from a study of blood T cell repertoires in COVID-19. Seattle enrolled patients during active infection and tracked them longitudinally. TCRdb's table, derived via immunoSEQ multiplex PCR, lists solely in-frame clones and lacks some. The data show 100,000 to 150,000 clones, with about 89% seen just once and roughly 11% held by the top ten. This receptor was identified in a woman between 65 and 79 years old with COVID-19, enrolled during active disease. Sample: peripheral blood.

CDR3 coding DNA: TGTGCCAGCTCACCACCAACAGGGGGCAGAACTGAAGCTTTCTTT. Residues: CASSPPTGGRTEAFF. The gene calls are TRBV18 and TRBJ1-1; 9 positions agree with TRBD1. This CDR3 contains 15 residues. Trimming took 0 bases from V and 5 from J; bases not matched to a gene: 4. CDR1 and CDR2 (germline): KGHSH, LQKENI. Looking up the rest from reference TRBV18 and TRBJ1-1 gives the full variable domain: NAGVMQNPRHLVRRRGQEARLRCSPMKGHSHVYWYRQLPEEGLKFMVYLQKENIIDESGMPKERFSAEFPKEGPSILRIQQVVRGDSAAYFCASSPPTGGRTEAFFGQGTRLTVV.